This T cell receptor (beta chain) was identified in a study of T cells in Graves' hyperthyroidism and ophthalmopathy. Overall study results and limits: The blood repertoire included most of the expanded thyroid clonotypes above 0.001.

There are 13 residues in the CDR3. V shed 2 bases and J shed 7 bases, with 12 bases lying between them. Amplification targeted TCR beta CDR3 regions from RNA transcripts. HTBI primers drove first-round RT-PCR of the TCR CDR3. TCRdb re-called the multiplex PCR reads through MiXCR, storing one row per CDR3 protein. The sample gives about 520,000 distinct CDR3 sequences, roughly 25% of which show up once; around 10% is in the top ten. At least ten counts were recorded for this clonotype. Its antigen is unknown. This chain uses TRBV12-3 or TRBV12-4 with TRBJ2-7; D remains unclear. Sequencing was done on a sample of blood. The TCR sequence derives from a woman aged 30 to 39 with Graves' ophthalmopathy. In DNA form, the CDR3 reads TGTGCCAGCAGTTTACAAGTAAATAGGGAGCAGTACTTC. This sequence encodes CASSLQVNREQYF.